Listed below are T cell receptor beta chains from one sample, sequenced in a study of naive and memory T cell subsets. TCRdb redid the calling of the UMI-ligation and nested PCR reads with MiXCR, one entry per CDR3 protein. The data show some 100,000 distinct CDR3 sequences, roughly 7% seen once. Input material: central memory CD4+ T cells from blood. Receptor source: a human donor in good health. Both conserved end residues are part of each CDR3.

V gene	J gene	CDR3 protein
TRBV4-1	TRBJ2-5	CASSQAALGTVGTQYF
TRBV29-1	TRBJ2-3	CSVEDHGRGLRTDTQYF
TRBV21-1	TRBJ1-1	CASPTLVNTEAFF
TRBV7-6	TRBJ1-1	CASSLRDRGSYTEAFF
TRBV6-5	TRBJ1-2	CASTPTDSFNYGYTF
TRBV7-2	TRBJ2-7	CASSPRPYEQYF
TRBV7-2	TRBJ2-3	CASSLGPAGGGRGDTQYF
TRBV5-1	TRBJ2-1	CASSRASGRGDEQFF
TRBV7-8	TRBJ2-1	CASSIGTSGSWYEQFF
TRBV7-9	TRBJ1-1	CASSFETGNTEAFF
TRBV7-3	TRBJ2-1	CASSPQLAGLNEQFF
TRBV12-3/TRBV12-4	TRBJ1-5	CASSFPRGGQPQHF
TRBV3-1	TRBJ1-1	CASTSRQRAHEAFF
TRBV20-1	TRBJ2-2	CSARVSGNTGELFF
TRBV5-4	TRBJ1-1	CASSLSVLRTSNTEAFF
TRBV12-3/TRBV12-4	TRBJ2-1	CASSPTFRGGENEQFF
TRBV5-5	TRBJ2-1	CASSGPPRSIEQFF
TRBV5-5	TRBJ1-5	CASSLRLGQPQHF
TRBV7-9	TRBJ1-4	CASSDYQVTSNEKLFF
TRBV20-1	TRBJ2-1	CSARDRGTRVGYNEQFF
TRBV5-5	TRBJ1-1	CASSKRQEGTEAFF
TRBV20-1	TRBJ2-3	CSASDRGRDTQYF
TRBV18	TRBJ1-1	CASSPAQLGNTEAFF
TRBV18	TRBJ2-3	CASSPGYVATDTQYF
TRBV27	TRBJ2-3	CASGGLAGGSTDTQYF
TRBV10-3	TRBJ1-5	CAISESTDQPQHF
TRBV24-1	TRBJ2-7	CATNRRHSYEQYF
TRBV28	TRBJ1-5	CASSPRSAQHF
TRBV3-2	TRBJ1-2	CPQPDNPGEGVDDYGYTF
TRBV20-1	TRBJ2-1	CSAGLAGGRDEQFF
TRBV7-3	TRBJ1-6	CASDQGNSPLHF
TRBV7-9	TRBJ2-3	CASSGLAGALGDTQYF